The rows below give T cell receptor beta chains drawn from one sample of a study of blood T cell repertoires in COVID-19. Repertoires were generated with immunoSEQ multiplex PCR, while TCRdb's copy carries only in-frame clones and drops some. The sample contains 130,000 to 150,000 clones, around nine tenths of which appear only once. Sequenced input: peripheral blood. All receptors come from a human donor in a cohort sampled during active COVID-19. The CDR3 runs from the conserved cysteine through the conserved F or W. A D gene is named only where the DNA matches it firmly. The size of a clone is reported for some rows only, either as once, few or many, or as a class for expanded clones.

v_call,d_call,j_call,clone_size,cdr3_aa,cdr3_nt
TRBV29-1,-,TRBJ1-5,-,CSVAWGLGNQPQHF,TGCAGCGTTGCATGGGGGCTGGGTAATCAGCCCCAGCATTTT
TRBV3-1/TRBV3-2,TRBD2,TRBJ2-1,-,CASRGERGEGDEQFF,TGTGCCAGCAGGGGAGAGCGGGGAGAGGGCGATGAGCAGTTCTTC
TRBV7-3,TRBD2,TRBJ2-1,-,CASSPSGALRNEQFF,TGTGCCAGCAGTCCTAGCGGGGCCCTTAGAAATGAGCAGTTCTTC
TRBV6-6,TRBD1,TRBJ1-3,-,CASSDRAGNTIYF,TGTGCCAGCAGCGACAGGGCGGGAAACACCATATATTTT
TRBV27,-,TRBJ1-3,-,CASSLAHPGNTIYF,TGTGCCAGCAGTTTGGCCCACCCTGGAAACACCATATATTTT
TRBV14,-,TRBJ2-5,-,CASSQGLAVLQETQYF,TGTGCCAGCAGCCAAGGGCTGGCGGTCCTTCAAGAGACCCAGTACTTC
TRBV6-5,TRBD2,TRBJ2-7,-,CASTPSSGGEREQYF,TGTGCCAGCACCCCATCTAGCGGGGGGGAGCGGGAGCAGTACTTC
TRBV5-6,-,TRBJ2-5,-,CASSSDTQETQYF,TGTGCCAGCAGCTCCGACACCCAAGAGACCCAGTACTTC
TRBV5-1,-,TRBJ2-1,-,CASTATGSFLYNEQFF,TGCGCCAGCACCGCCACGGGGTCCTTTCTTTACAATGAGCAGTTCTTC
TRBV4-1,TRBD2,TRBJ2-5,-,CASSQDSRLAGASPETQYF,TGCGCCAGCAGCCAAGATTCCAGGTTAGCGGGGGCCAGCCCAGAGACCCAGTACTTC
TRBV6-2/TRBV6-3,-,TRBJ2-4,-,CASSYDEGHTVGYF,TGTGCCAGCAGTTACGACGAGGGACACACTGTCGGGTACTTC
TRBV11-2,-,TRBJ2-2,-,CASSPRVTGELFF,TGTGCCAGCAGCCCCAGGGTTACCGGGGAGCTGTTTTTT
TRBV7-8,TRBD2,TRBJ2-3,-,CASSLAGRGGIGTQYF,TGTGCCAGCAGCTTAGCAGGGCGGGGGGGAATCGGTACGCAGTATTTT
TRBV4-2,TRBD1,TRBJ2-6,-,CASSQADRARSSGANVLTF,TGTGCCAGCAGCCAAGCTGACAGGGCCAGGAGCTCTGGGGCCAACGTCCTGACTTTC
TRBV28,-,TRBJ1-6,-,CASRPRPTLNSPLHF,TGTGCCAGCAGGCCTAGGCCAACCTTGAATTCACCCCTCCACTTT
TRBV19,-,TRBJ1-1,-,CASSSQKFTEAFF,TGTGCCAGTAGTTCCCAAAAATTTACTGAAGCTTTCTTT
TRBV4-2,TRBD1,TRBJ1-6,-,CASSQQTGGNNSPLHF,TGTGCCAGCAGCCAACAAACAGGGGGGAATAATTCACCCCTCCACTTT
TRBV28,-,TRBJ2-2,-,CASSLPEGIGTGELFF,TGTGCCAGCAGTTTACCGGAGGGGATAGGCACCGGGGAGCTGTTTTTT
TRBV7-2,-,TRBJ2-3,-,CASSSHPGTQYF,TGTGCCAGCAGCTCCCACCCGGGTACGCAGTATTTT
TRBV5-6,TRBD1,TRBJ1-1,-,CASSPGGRGQVGEAFF,TGTGCCAGCAGCCCCGGGGGCAGGGGGCAGGTCGGGGAAGCTTTCTTT
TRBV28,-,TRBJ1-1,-,CASSPPGRWAFF,TGTGCCAGCAGTCCTCCAGGGAGGTGGGCTTTCTTT
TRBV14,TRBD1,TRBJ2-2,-,CASSQGDRYTGELFF,TGTGCCAGCAGCCAAGGGGACAGGTACACCGGGGAGCTGTTTTTT
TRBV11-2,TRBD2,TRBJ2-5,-,CASSLARTSGVQETQYF,TGTGCCAGCAGCTTAGCGAGGACTAGCGGCGTTCAAGAGACCCAGTACTTC
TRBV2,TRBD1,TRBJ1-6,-,CASSEYSGGDVNSPLHF,TGTGCCAGCAGTGAATATTCAGGGGGCGATGTTAATTCACCCCTCCACTTT
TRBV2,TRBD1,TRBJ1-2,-,CASVAGQGGGYTF,TGTGCCAGTGTGGCCGGACAGGGTGGTGGCTACACCTTC
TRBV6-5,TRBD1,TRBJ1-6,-,CASSYSGQGFSPLHF,TGTGCCAGCAGTTACTCCGGACAGGGGTTTTCACCCCTCCACTTT
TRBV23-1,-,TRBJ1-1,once,CASSQVRDMNTEAFF,TGCGCCAGCAGTCAAGTTAGGGACATGAACACTGAAGCTTTCTTT
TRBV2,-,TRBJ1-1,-,CASSAVLMNTEAFF,TGTGCCAGCAGTGCGGTCCTCATGAACACTGAAGCTTTCTTT
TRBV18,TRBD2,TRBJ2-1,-,CASSPGAGGLNSAYNEQFF,TGTGCCAGCTCACCTGGAGCGGGAGGCTTGAACTCTGCCTACAATGAGCAGTTCTTC
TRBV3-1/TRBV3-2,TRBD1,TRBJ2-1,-,CASNDRVNNEQFF,TGTGCCAGCAATGACAGGGTCAACAATGAGCAGTTCTTC
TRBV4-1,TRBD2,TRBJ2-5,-,CASSQENRGGPETQYF,TGCGCCAGCAGCCAAGAGAATCGGGGGGGGCCGGAGACCCAGTACTTC
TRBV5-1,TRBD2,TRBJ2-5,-,CASRLGGLAGGETQYF,TGCGCCAGCAGACTTGGGGGGCTAGCGGGAGGAGAGACCCAGTACTTC
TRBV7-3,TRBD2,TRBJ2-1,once,CASSASLAGGRVSYNEQFF,TGTGCCAGCAGCGCAAGCCTAGCGGGGGGTAGGGTCTCCTACAATGAGCAGTTCTTC
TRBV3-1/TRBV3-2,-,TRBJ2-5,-,CASSLRLQGTRETQYF,TGTGCCAGCAGCCTGCGCCTACAGGGAACAAGGGAGACCCAGTACTTC
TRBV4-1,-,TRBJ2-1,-,CASGDRLDSYNEQFF,TGCGCCAGCGGCGACAGGTTAGACTCCTACAATGAGCAGTTCTTC
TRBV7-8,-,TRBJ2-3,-,CASSLVTGQATDTQYF,TGTGCCAGCAGCTTAGTGACGGGACAAGCAACAGATACGCAGTATTTT
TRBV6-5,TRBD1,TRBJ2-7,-,CASRWDRAAYEQYF,TGTGCCAGCAGGTGGGACAGGGCCGCCTACGAGCAGTACTTC
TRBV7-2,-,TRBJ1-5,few,CASSPTPGGQPQHF,TGTGCCAGCAGCCCGACTCCGGGGGGCCAGCCCCAGCATTTT
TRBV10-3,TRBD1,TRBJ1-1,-,CAISPGQGEAFF,TGTGCCATCAGCCCGGGACAGGGTGAAGCTTTCTTT
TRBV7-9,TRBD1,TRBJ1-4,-,CASSSGTVNEKLFF,TGTGCCAGCAGCTCCGGGACAGTGAATGAAAAACTGTTTTTT
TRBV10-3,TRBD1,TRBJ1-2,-,CAISESLGWGTGDYGYTF,TGTGCCATCAGTGAGTCTCTTGGTTGGGGGACAGGGGACTATGGCTACACCTTC
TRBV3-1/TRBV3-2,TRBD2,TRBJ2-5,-,CASSLAGGPLETQYF,TGTGCCAGCAGTTTAGCGGGGGGGCCTTTGGAGACCCAGTACTTC
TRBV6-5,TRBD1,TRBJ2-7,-,CASSPGGTGDYEQYF,TGTGCCAGCAGCCCAGGCGGGACAGGGGACTACGAGCAGTACTTC
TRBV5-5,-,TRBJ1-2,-,CASSLASAGSDYGYTF,TGTGCCAGCAGCTTGGCCTCGGCGGGATCTGACTATGGCTACACCTTC
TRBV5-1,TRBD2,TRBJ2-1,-,CASSFRGGSYNEQFF,TGCGCCAGCAGCTTTCGGGGGGGCTCCTACAATGAGCAGTTCTTC
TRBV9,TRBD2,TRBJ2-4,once,CASSPARGGNIQYF,TGTGCCAGCAGCCCGGCGCGCGGGGGAAACATTCAGTACTTC
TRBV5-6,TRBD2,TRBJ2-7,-,CASSLSGLAGVWGYEQYF,TGTGCCAGCAGCCTGTCGGGACTAGCGGGGGTTTGGGGTTACGAGCAGTACTTC
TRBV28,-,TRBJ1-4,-,CASSLGGNEKLFF,TGTGCCAGCAGTTTAGGAGGAAATGAAAAACTGTTTTTT
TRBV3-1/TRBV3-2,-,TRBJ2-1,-,CASTLGSRGPRDEQFF,TGTGCCAGCACTCTAGGGTCCAGGGGACCCCGCGATGAGCAGTTCTTC
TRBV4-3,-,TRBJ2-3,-,CASSQDPGPWRLDTQYF,TGCGCCAGCAGCCAAGACCCGGGCCCGTGGAGGTTAGATACGCAGTATTTT
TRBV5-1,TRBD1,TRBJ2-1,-,CASRGTGLADEQFF,TGCGCCAGCAGGGGGACAGGGTTGGCGGATGAGCAGTTCTTC
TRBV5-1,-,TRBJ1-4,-,CASSFGGYNEKLFF,TGCGCCAGCAGCTTCGGGGGATATAATGAAAAACTGTTTTTT
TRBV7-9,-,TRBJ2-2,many,CASSFEVGAPNTGELFF,TGTGCCAGCAGCTTCGAGGTTGGAGCCCCGAACACCGGGGAGCTGTTTTTT
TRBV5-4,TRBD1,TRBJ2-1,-,CASSPERTGRLRLFGEQFF,TGTGCCAGCAGCCCCGAACGGACAGGGAGGCTTCGCCTGTTCGGTGAGCAGTTCTTC
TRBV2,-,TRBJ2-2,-,CASLRDSNTGELFF,TGTGCCAGCCTCCGGGACTCAAACACCGGGGAGCTGTTTTTT
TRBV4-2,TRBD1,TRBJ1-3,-,CASSLDRVGNTIYF,TGTGCCAGCAGCCTTGACAGGGTGGGAAACACCATATATTTT
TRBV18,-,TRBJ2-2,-,CASSPSGANTGELFF,TGTGCCAGCTCACCGTCCGGGGCGAACACCGGGGAGCTGTTTTTT